These 15 T cell receptor beta chains originate from one sample sequenced in a study of blood T cell repertoires in COVID-19. Generated by immunoSEQ multiplex PCR, the TCRdb table keeps only in-frame clones and is missing some. The sample carries 150,000 to 200,000 clones, 86% recorded once. Sequences were obtained from peripheral blood. These TCRs come from a man between 18 and 29 years old with acute or convalescent COVID-19.

This clone was counted a single time. The CDR3 region is CASSYSSVGAGYGYTF. The CDR3 DNA reads TGTGCCAGCAGTTACTCGAGTGTCGGAGCTGGCTATGGCTACACCTTC. The rearrangement links TRBV6-5 to TRBJ1-2; D unclear. Trimming removed 0 bases from V and 4 bases from J, with 15 bases in between. The CDR3 spans 16 residues. The V gene's germline CDR1 is MNHEY and CDR2 SVGAGI.

This clone was detected once. The chain has TRBV12-2 and TRBJ1-2; the DNA was not compared with TRBD1, the D call given in the table. TRBV12-2 is a listed pseudogene. The CDR3 extends over 12 amino acids. CDR3 in amino acids: CASRHRSYGYTF. Written as DNA, the CDR3 is TGTGCAAGTCGCCACAGGAGCTATGGCTACACCTTC.

This clone has a single count. The V call is TRBV6-2 or TRBV6-3, the J call TRBJ2-4; 7 bases match TRBD2. The CDR3 sequence is 17 residues long. Germline assignment: CDR1 MNHEY and CDR2 SVGEGT. With 4 bases clipped from V and 1 base from J, the junction kept 10 bases outside the gene matches. CDR3 sequence (DNA): TGTGCCAGCAGTTCCACCCGGGGAGGGAAGGCCAAAAACATTCAGTACTTC. Translating gives CASSSTRGGKAKNIQYF.

The chain joins TRBV7-3 to TRBJ1-1; 10 nucleotides match TRBD1. V lost 5 bases to trimming and J lost 3 bases; unmatched junction nucleotides: 6. The CDR3 consists of 15 residues. Germline values: CDR1 SGHTA, CDR2 FQGTGA. CDR3 DNA sequence: TGTGCCAGCAGCATAGGGACAGGGGCGGACACTGAAGCTTTCTTT. It translates to CASSIGTGADTEAFF.

The V call is TRBV5-5, the J call TRBJ1-3; no clear D gene. V gave up 0 bases and J gave up 0 bases, with 13 bases separating them. The germline gives CDR1 SGHKS, CDR2 YYEKEE (reference sequence). The CDR3 length is 17 residues. The CDR3 DNA is TGTGCCAGCAGCTTGGTTAGTTTGAAGAGCTCTGGAAACACCATATATTTT. Encoded protein: CASSLVSLKSSGNTIYF. Combining the CDR3 with reference TRBV5-5 and TRBJ1-3 gives the whole variable domain DAGVTQSPTHLIKTRGQQVTLRCSPISGHKSVSWYQQVLGQGPQFIFQYYEKEERGRGNFPDRFSARQFPNYSSELNVNALLLGDSALYLCASSLVSLKSSGNTIYFGEGSWLTVV.

The chain uses TRBV27 and TRBJ2-1; 7 bases align to TRBD2. Looked up from germline, CDR1 is MNHEY and CDR2 is SMNVEV (reference sequence). This CDR3 spans 14 amino acids. After removal of 1 base from V and 6 bases from J, the junction contained 3 bases not matched to a gene. The chain's CDR3 is CASSLLGGGNEQFF. For the CDR3, the DNA is TGTGCCAGCAGTTTATTAGGCGGGGGCAATGAGCAGTTCTTC.

V and J are TRBV15 and TRBJ2-7; D gene ambiguous. CDR3 length: 14 amino acids. Trimming cost V 0 bases and J 3 bases, with 9 bases left between them. From germline, CDR1 is LNHNV and CDR2 YYDKDF (reference sequence). The CDR3 region is CATSREAPGYEQYF. CDR3 coding DNA: TGTGCCACCAGCAGAGAGGCTCCGGGCTACGAGCAGTACTTC.

V is TRBV11-2 and J is TRBJ2-1, with 11 nucleotides matching TRBD2. The ends lost 8 bases at V and 6 bases at J; junction bases unmatched: 6. The CDR3 covers 14 residues. Germline V lookup: CDR1 SGHAT, CDR2 FQNNGV. The CDR3 nucleotides are TGTGCCAGCCACCTTAGCGGGGGGGCCAATGAGCAGTTCTTC. Residues: CASHLSGGANEQFF. The variable domain in full, with the rest retrieved from reference TRBV11-2 and TRBJ2-1, is EAGVAQSPRYKIIEKRQSVAFWCNPISGHATLYWYQQILGQGPKLLIQFQNNGVVDDSQLPKDRFSAERLKGVDSTLKIQPAKLEDSAVYLCASHLSGGANEQFFGPGTRLTVL.

The chain links TRBV2 to TRBJ1-5; D is perhaps TRBD1 (6 bases). This CDR3 spans 14 amino acids. Germline assignment: CDR1 SNHLY and CDR2 FYNNEI. The germline V and J ends were trimmed by 6 bases and 3 bases, with 12 bases remaining between them. CDR3 bases: TGTGCCAGCAGCGAACGACAGGTCAATCAGCCCCAGCATTTT. Protein: CASSERQVNQPQHF. Supplemented by reference TRBV2 and TRBJ1-5, the full variable domain reads EPEVTQTPSHQVTQMGQEVILRCVPISNHLYFYWYRQILGQKVEFLVSFYNNEISEKSEIFDDQFSVERPDGSNFTLKIRSTKLEDSAMYFCASSERQVNQPQHFGDGTRLSIL.

The chain is built from TRBV7-6 and TRBJ2-1, with D unclear. From germline, CDR1 is SGHVS and CDR2 FNYEAQ. With 1 base removed from V and 6 bases from J, the gap between germline ends came to 13 bases. This CDR3 comprises 15 residues. DNA for the CDR3: TGTGCCAGCAGCTTAGTGGAGAGTAGTGGCAATGAGCAGTTCTTC. This codes for CASSLVESSGNEQFF.

This clone was recorded only once. This chain uses TRBV30 with TRBJ1-4; D uncertain. The CDR3 has 17 residues. The germline V and J ends were trimmed by 0 bases and 2 bases, with 16 bases remaining between them. Germline V CDR1 and CDR2: GTSNPN, SVGIG (reference sequence). Here the CDR3 DNA reads TGTGCCTGGAGTGTACTGGGAGGGTCTCGCACTAATGAAAAACTGTTTTTT. Translated: CAWSVLGGSRTNEKLFF.

The rearrangement joins TRBV6-6 to TRBJ2-7; maybe TRBD1 (6 bases). V gave up 2 bases and J gave up 2 bases, with 10 bases separating them. This CDR3 comprises 14 residues. Germline V gene data show CDR1 as MNHNY and CDR2 as SVGAGI (reference sequence). The CDR3 DNA reads TGTGCCAGCAGTTACGTGAGACAGGCCTACGAGCAGTACTTC. It is translated as CASSYVRQAYEQYF.

In nucleotides, the CDR3 is TGTGCCAGCAGCCGCGCCCGATTCGGGGTGGGTGAGCAGTTCTTC. The encoded protein is CASSRARFGVGEQFF. V is TRBV14 and J is TRBJ2-1; the D gene is possibly TRBD2 (5 bases). Per germline, CDR1 SGHDN and CDR2 FVKESK. The CDR3 sequence is 15 residues long. Trimming took 4 bases from V and 9 from J, leaving 19 bases between them.

The chain is built from TRBV5-1 and TRBJ2-2, with D possibly being TRBD1 (5 bases). The CDR3 consists of 15 residues. The germline CDR1 and CDR2 sequences are SGHRS and YFSETQ. The germline V and J ends were trimmed by 2 bases and 1 base, with 9 bases remaining between them. The CDR3 loop is CASSFEGVNTGELFF. Written as DNA, the CDR3 is TGCGCCAGCAGCTTTGAAGGGGTGAACACCGGGGAGCTGTTTTTT.

V usage is TRBV7-2 and J usage is TRBJ1-4; 7 bases map to TRBD1. V lost 0 bases, J lost 3 bases, and 10 bases stayed unmatched. This CDR3 has 18 amino acids. Germline assignment: CDR1 SGHTA and CDR2 FQGNSA. Here the CDR3 DNA reads TGTGCCAGCAGCTTAGCTTCTGTGAGGACAGGAGCTAATGAAAAACTGTTTTTT. It translates to CASSLASVRTGANEKLFF.